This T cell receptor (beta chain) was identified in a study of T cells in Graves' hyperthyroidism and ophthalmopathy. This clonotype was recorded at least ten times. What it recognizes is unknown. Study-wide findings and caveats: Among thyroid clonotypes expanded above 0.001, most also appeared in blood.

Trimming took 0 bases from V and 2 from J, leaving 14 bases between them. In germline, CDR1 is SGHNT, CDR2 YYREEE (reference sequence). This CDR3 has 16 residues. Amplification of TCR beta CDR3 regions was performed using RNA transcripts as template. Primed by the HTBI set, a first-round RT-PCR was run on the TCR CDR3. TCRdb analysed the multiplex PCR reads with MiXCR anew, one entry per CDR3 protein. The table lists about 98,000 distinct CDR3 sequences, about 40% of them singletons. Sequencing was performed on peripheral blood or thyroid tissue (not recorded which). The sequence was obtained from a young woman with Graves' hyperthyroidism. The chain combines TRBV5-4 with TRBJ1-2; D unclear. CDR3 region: CASSLGTPLGNYGYTF. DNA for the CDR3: TGTGCCAGCAGCTTGGGAACGCCCCTCGGGAACTATGGCTACACCTTC.